These 19 T cell receptor beta chains share one sample of origin, sequenced in a study of molecular identifiers for immune sequencing clone quantification. TCRdb re-derived calls from the PCR reads in MiXCR, one entry per CDR3 protein. The sample has about 640,000 distinct CDR3 sequences, 15% to 20% seen once. Material: naive CD8+ T cells from blood, with Jurkat cell RNA spiked in. The subset is: FACS-sorted CD8+CD4-CCR7+CD45RA+ naive T cells. These receptors came from a human donor in good health. Some libraries in this study had Jurkat cell RNA spiked in.

In its sample, this clonotype was seen many times. This rearrangement joins TRBV4-3 to TRBJ2-5; tentatively, D is TRBD1 (5 bases). Trimming stripped 0 bases from V and 5 bases from J, with 10 bases between. The CDR3 extends over 14 amino acids. Germline values: CDR1 LGHNA, CDR2 YSLEER. This CDR3 is CASSQDQGLETQYF. In DNA form, the CDR3 reads TGCGCCAGCAGCCAAGATCAGGGTCTGGAGACCCAGTACTTC.

Regarding this clonotype: Mismatch with germline at one junction end may stem from a read error. V usage is TRBV19 and J usage is TRBJ1-1, with 8 positions matching TRBD1. The germline CDR1 and CDR2 sequences are LNHDA and SQIVND (reference sequence). The CDR3 totals 11 residues. CDR3 sequence reads: CASGQGTETFF. The CDR3, as DNA: TGTGCCAGTGGACAGGGTACTGAAACTTTCTTT.

The chain recombines TRBV6-1 with TRBJ2-5, with D unresolved. CDR3 size: 14 residues. Germline CDR1 MNHNS, CDR2 SASEGT. Trimming pared 2 bases from V and 0 bases from J, leaving 7 bases between. The CDR3 region is CASSESHYQETQYF. In DNA, the CDR3 is TGTGCCAGCAGTGAAAGTCACTACCAAGAGACCCAGTACTTC.

This clonotype has a count of ten or more. The genes are TRBV9 and TRBJ1-4, with TRBD1 matching 7 bases. CDR3 length: 13 residues. Germline trimming cut 3 bases from V and 8 bases from J; bases unmatched to any gene: 4. CDR1 and CDR2 (germline): SGDLS, YYNGEE. The chain's CDR3 is CASSGQGEEKLFF. The CDR3, as DNA: TGTGCCAGCAGCGGACAGGGCGAGGAAAAACTGTTTTTT.

This clonotype was picked up many times. The chain employs TRBV11-2 and TRBJ1-5; D gene uncertain. The CDR3 loop spans 15 amino acids. The germline CDR1 and CDR2 sequences are SGHAT and FQNNGV. Deletions cut 5 bases from V and 1 base from J, with 12 bases between. This chain's CDR3 is CASSPAGASNQPQHF. CDR3 nucleotide sequence: TGTGCCAGCAGCCCAGCCGGTGCGAGCAATCAGCCCCAGCATTTT.

This clonotype was recorded many times. The chain carries TRBV7-9 and TRBJ2-7; TRBD1 matches 9 bases. V lost 10 bases to trimming and J lost 5 bases; unmatched junction nucleotides: 9. The V gene's germline CDR1 is SEHNR and CDR2 FQNEAQ (reference sequence). The CDR3 extends over 13 amino acids. The CDR3 bases are TGTGCCACCCCAGGGACAGGGACCCACGAGCAGTACTTC. It codes for CATPGTGTHEQYF.

This clonotype came up many times. The chain employs TRBV28 and TRBJ1-5; a possible D gene is TRBD1 (6 bases). The V end was cut by 6 bases, the J end by 7 bases, with 19 bases between. The CDR3 is 15 amino acids. Germline V gives CDR1 MDHEN, CDR2 SYDVKM. The CDR3 DNA is TGTGCCAGCAGCAACACGACGGCAGGGGACCAGCCCCAGCATTTT. It specifies CASSNTTAGDQPQHF.

V and J are TRBV9 and TRBJ2-3; TRBD2 agrees at 8 bases. The CDR3 covers 13 residues. V lost 3 bases and J lost 4; bases outside the gene matches: 1. Germline loops: CDR1 SGDLS, CDR2 YYNGEE. Here the CDR3 reads CASSGREADTQYF. As DNA, the CDR3 is TGTGCCAGCAGCGGGCGGGAGGCAGATACGCAGTATTTT.

The J gene is TRBJ1-5, the V gene TRBV4-1; D not resolved. The CDR3 is made up of 16 amino acids. Trimming shortened V by 0 bases and J by 1 base, and 10 bases separated the two germline ends. Per the germline V gene, CDR1 is MGHRA and CDR2 is YSYEKL. The CDR3 loop is CASSQEGGRSNQPQHF. The CDR3, as DNA: TGCGCCAGCAGCCAAGAGGGTGGCAGAAGCAATCAGCCCCAGCATTTT.

The CDR3: CASSLAAGAGNSYEQYF. The CDR3 DNA reads TGTGCCAGCAGCTTAGCCGCCGGGGCAGGCAATTCCTACGAGCAGTACTTC. The rearrangement joins TRBV7-9 to TRBJ2-7; D may correspond to TRBD1 or TRBD2 (5 bases each). This CDR3 has 17 residues. The V gene's germline CDR1 is SEHNR and CDR2 FQNEAQ (reference sequence). Trimming left V 0 bases short and J 1 base short, with 16 bases between. Combining the CDR3 with reference TRBV7-9 and TRBJ2-7 gives the whole variable domain DTGVSQNPRHKITKRGQNVTFRCDPISEHNRLYWYRQTLGQGPEFLTYFQNEAQLEKSRLLSDRFSAERPKGSFSTLEIQRTEQGDSAMYLCASSLAAGAGNSYEQYFGPGTRLTVT.

This clonotype has ten or more counts. The V gene is TRBV7-2, the J gene TRBJ2-7; TRBD2 aligns across 9 bases. In germline, CDR1 is SGHTA, CDR2 FQGNSA. The CDR3 covers 17 residues. After removal of 2 bases from V and 2 bases from J, the junction contained 10 bases not matched to a gene. This CDR3 is CASSLSSGGPLPYEQYF. The DNA of the CDR3 is TGTGCCAGCAGCTTAAGCAGCGGGGGGCCCTTACCCTACGAGCAGTACTTC.

This clonotype was counted ten times or more. V usage is TRBV4-2 and J usage is TRBJ2-5; 9 positions agree with TRBD2. The germline V gene has CDR1 LGHNA and CDR2 YNFKEQ. V lost 0 bases to trimming and J lost 4 bases; unmatched junction nucleotides: 3. This CDR3 is built from 15 residues. CDR3 residues: CASSQEGSGGETQYF. In nucleotides, the CDR3 is TGTGCCAGCAGCCAAGAGGGTAGCGGGGGAGAGACCCAGTACTTC.

This clonotype was observed many times. The V and J genes are TRBV6-5 and TRBJ2-1; D gene unclear. Per germline, CDR1 MNHEY and CDR2 SVGAGI. The V and J ends lost 5 bases and 7 bases respectively, with 12 bases between them. The CDR3 has 13 residues. CDR3 DNA: TGTGCCAGCAGTCGGCAACAGAGTAATGAGCAGTTCTTC. This sequence encodes CASSRQQSNEQFF.

Points on this clonotype: Just one base apart from a much larger clone, this may be a read error. This chain links TRBV7-6 with TRBJ2-2; TRBD1 aligns across 7 bases. The CDR3 sequence is 13 residues long. Germline assignment: CDR1 SGHVS and CDR2 FNYEAQ. The CDR3 nucleotides read TGTGCCAGCAGACAAACAGGGGATGGGGAGCCGTTTTTT. Translating it yields CASRQTGDGEPFF.

This clonotype was found a few times. The V and J genes are TRBV25-1 and TRBJ2-6; 9 bases map to TRBD1. V was pared by 4 bases and J by 1 base, with 5 bases of the junction left unmatched. CDR1 and CDR2 (germline): MGHDK, SYGVNS. The CDR3 sequence is 17 residues long. DNA for the CDR3: TGTGCCAGCAGTGTTGGACAGGGGCTATCTGGGGCCAACGTCCTGACTTTC. Its translation is CASSVGQGLSGANVLTF.

This clonotype was recorded a few times. This sequence joins TRBV27 and TRBJ2-2; D is undetermined. The CDR3 has 17 amino acids. Germline assignment: CDR1 MNHEY and CDR2 SMNVEV (reference sequence). V was clipped by 4 bases and J by 1 base, with 16 bases between them. DNA of the CDR3: TGTGCCAGCAGTTCCAGGATTGGTTACCGGAACACCGGGGAGCTGTTTTTT. It yields the protein CASSSRIGYRNTGELFF.

In its sample, this clonotype was seen many times. The genes are TRBV28 and TRBJ2-7; D is possibly TRBD1 (6 bases). Germline CDR1 reads MDHEN; CDR2 reads SYDVKM. The V end was cut by 3 bases, the J end by 6 bases, with 12 bases between. The CDR3 is 13 residues long. CDR3 amino acids: CASSLLGAGEQYF. The CDR3 DNA sequence: TGTGCCAGCAGTTTGTTGGGGGCTGGCGAGCAGTACTTC.

V usage is TRBV12-5 and J usage is TRBJ2-7; tentative D call: TRBD2 (5 bases). The CDR3 spans 14 residues. With 7 bases removed from V and 3 bases from J, the gap between germline ends came to 16 bases. Germline CDR1 reads LGHNT; CDR2 reads FRNRAP. Here the CDR3 reads CASASPGNLYEQYF. In nucleotides, the CDR3 is TGTGCTAGTGCCTCCCCGGGAAATCTCTACGAGCAGTACTTC.

This clonotype was recorded many times. The chain has TRBV30 and TRBJ1-1; D is unresolved. Germline-derived CDR1 and CDR2 are GTSNPN and SVGIG (reference sequence). V was shortened by 3 bases and J by 5 bases, with 13 bases between the two germline ends. The CDR3 totals 13 residues. This chain's CDR3 is CAWSALDGTEAFF. Here the CDR3 DNA reads TGTGCCTGGAGCGCCCTGGACGGGACTGAAGCTTTCTTT. The variable domain in full, completed from reference TRBV30 and TRBJ1-1, reads SQTIHQWPATLVQPVGSPLSLECTVEGTSNPNLYWYRQAAGRGLQLLFYSVGIGQISSEVPQNLSASRPQDRQFILSSKKLLLSDSGFYLCAWSALDGTEAFFGQGTRLTVV.